Detailed here is one T cell receptor (beta chain). The sample belongs to a study of cytomegalovirus exposure and HLA in healthy donors. Germline loops: CDR1 SGHTA, CDR2 FQGNSA. J lost 7 bases, V lost 3 bases, and 5 bases had no gene match. CDR3 size: 14 residues. This PCR relied on a set of 60 Vbeta primers and 13 Jbeta primers. Libraries were prepared by immunoSEQ multiplex PCR; TCRdb keeps only in-frame clonotypes and omits some of them. The repertoire shows about 67,000 clones; the top ten hold around a sixth. Sequencing used PBMCs. This receptor was obtained from a boy younger than 18 in good health and CMV-seronegative. This chain uses TRBV7-2 with TRBJ2-7; 11 nucleotides match TRBD2. Here the CDR3 reads CASSFSGGALEQYF. In DNA form, the CDR3 reads TGTGCCAGCAGCTTTAGCGGGGGGGCCCTTGAGCAGTACTTC. Together with reference TRBV7-2 and TRBJ2-7, the CDR3 gives the full variable domain: GAGVSQSPSNKVTEKGKDVELRCDPISGHTALYWYRQSLGQGLEFLIYFQGNSAPDKSGLPSDRFSAERTGGSVSTLTIQRTQQEDSAVYLCASSFSGGALEQYFGPGTRLTVT.